This T cell receptor (beta chain) came from a study of T cell responses to AZD1222 COVID-19 vaccine. Overall study findings and caveats: Repertoires were obtained only post-peak T cell response. Two AZD1222 administrations were followed by greater Spike-specific TCR breadth and depth. Females made up more of the donors, who were largely white British, and clonal diversity may have come out too low.

Of note for this clone: Its target is not known.

After removal of 3 bases from V and 5 bases from J, the junction contained 3 bases not matched to a gene. This CDR3 is built from 13 residues. Combined were second doses at about 4 or about 12 weeks. Measured with immunoSEQ multiplex PCR; TCRdb has only the in-frame clones, and not every one. Among some 100,000 clones listed, roughly 89% were seen once. The source material was peripheral blood, sampled 28 days after the second AZD1222 dose. The chain employs TRBV12-3 or TRBV12-4 and TRBJ2-7, with TRBD2 matching 8 bases. The sequence was collected from an adult who received the AZD1222 COVID-19 vaccine. The CDR3 protein is CASSFSGSHEQYF. The CDR3 bases are TGTGCCAGCAGTTTCAGCGGGAGCCACGAGCAGTACTTC.